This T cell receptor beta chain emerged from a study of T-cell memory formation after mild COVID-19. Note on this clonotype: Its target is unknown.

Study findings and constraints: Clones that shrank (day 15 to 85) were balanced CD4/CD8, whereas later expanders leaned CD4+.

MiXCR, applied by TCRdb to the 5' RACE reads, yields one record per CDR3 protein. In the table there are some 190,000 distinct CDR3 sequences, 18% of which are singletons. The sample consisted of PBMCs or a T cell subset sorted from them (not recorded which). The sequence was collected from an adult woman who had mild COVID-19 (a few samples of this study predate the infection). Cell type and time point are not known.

Here the CDR3 reads CASSHSGSTYEQYF. The CDR3 DNA sequence: TGCGCCAGCAGCCATAGCGGGAGCACCTACGAGCAGTACTTC. The chain uses TRBV5-1 and TRBJ2-7; 9 nucleotides align to TRBD2. CDR3 length: 14 amino acids. CDR1 is SGHRS, CDR2 YFSETQ, per germline. V shed 4 bases and J 2 bases; nucleotides not matched to a gene: 4.